The clone carrying this T cell receptor (beta chain) was found many times. Per germline, CDR1 DFQATT and CDR2 SNEGSKA (reference sequence). This CDR3 is built from 16 residues. The ends were cut back, 6 bases at V and 6 bases at J, with 26 bases in the middle. MiXCR, applied by TCRdb to the 5' RACE reads, yields one record per CDR3 protein. The table records about 250,000 distinct CDR3 sequences, more than 3.5% of them present only once. This sample was included in a study of T cells after yellow fever vaccination. The chain recombines TRBV20-1 with TRBJ1-1, with D tentatively TRBD1 (5 bases). The source was PBMCs, collected 15 days after the yellow fever booster vaccination. This sequence was found in a man aged 18 to 29 who received the YFV17D yellow fever vaccine. CDR3 protein: CSAGPASGVDWAEAFF. The CDR3 DNA is TGCAGTGCGGGTCCGGCCTCGGGGGTGGACTGGGCTGAAGCTTTCTTT.